Below, 31 T cell receptor beta chains from the same sample are listed, as sequenced in a study of T cells in Graves' hyperthyroidism and ophthalmopathy (dated by TCRdb to between 2018 and 2021). The method behind the library was multiplex PCR. Sequencing relied on an Illumina HiSeq 2000. The TCR beta CDR3 regions were amplified from RNA transcripts. A first-round RT-PCR of the TCR CDR3 used the HTBI primer set with the Qiagen OneStep RT-PCR kit. Using fastp trimming at Q25 and MiXCR clonotype assembly, TCRdb reanalyzed the public sequencing data and kept in-frame beta chains. Rows are combined by CDR3 protein, so each entry shows the most common genes and DNA. This sample holds 250,000 to 400,000 distinct CDR3 sequences; roughly an eighth were observed only once. Approximately 35% of the sample comes from the top ten. Source material: blood. The receptor source for this set is a woman aged 40 to 49 with Graves' ophthalmopathy.

A single count supports this clonotype. The chain links TRBV7-9 to TRBJ2-7; TRBD2 matches at 9 bases. The CDR3 is 15 residues long. Germline CDR1 reads SEHNR; CDR2 reads FQNEAQ (reference sequence). Germline trimming cut 1 base from V and 3 bases from J; bases unmatched to any gene: 4. CDR3: CASSLETSGNYEQYF. As DNA, the CDR3 is TGTGCCAGCAGCTTAGAGACTAGCGGAAACTACGAGCAGTACTTC.

At least ten counts were recorded for this clonotype. The gene calls are TRBV11-2 and TRBJ2-5; TRBD1 might be the D (6 bases). Trimming left V 3 bases short and J 4 bases short, with 9 bases between. The CDR3 spans 13 residues. Germline V gene lookup returns CDR1 SGHAT and CDR2 FQNNGV. CDR3 in amino acids: CASSFQGRETQYF. The CDR3 DNA sequence: TGTGCCAGCAGCTTTCAGGGGAGAGAGACCCAGTACTTC.

This clonotype was seen repeatedly, ten times or more. V and J are TRBV2 and TRBJ1-2; the match to TRBD1 covers 8 bases. With 6 bases clipped from V and 2 bases from J, the junction kept 5 bases outside the gene matches. Looked up from germline, CDR1 is SNHLY and CDR2 is FYNNEI. This CDR3 is 14 amino acids long. This CDR3 reads CASRGQERNYGYTF. The CDR3 bases are TGTGCCAGCAGGGGACAGGAACGAAACTATGGCTACACCTTC. Looking up the rest from reference TRBV2 and TRBJ1-2 gives the full variable domain: EPEVTQTPSHQVTQMGQEVILRCVPISNHLYFYWYRQILGQKVEFLVSFYNNEISEKSEIFDDQFSVERPDGSNFTLKIRSTKLEDSAMYFCASRGQERNYGYTFGSGTRLTVV.

This clonotype appeared many times. The chain combines TRBV25-1 with TRBJ1-6, with 7 nucleotides matching TRBD1. Germline V gives CDR1 MGHDK, CDR2 SYGVNS. V trimming: 6 bases; J trimming: 8 bases; junction bases outside the gene matches: 7. This CDR3 is 14 amino acids long. Written as DNA, the CDR3 is TGTGCCAGCAGCCCGACAGGGTGGTATTCACCCCTCCACTTT. Its protein is CASSPTGWYSPLHF. The full variable domain, completed using reference TRBV25-1 and TRBJ1-6, is EADIYQTPRYLVIGTGKKITLECSQTMGHDKMYWYQQDPGMELHLIHYSYGVNSTEKGDLSSESTVSRIRTEHFPLTLESARPSHTSQYLCASSPTGWYSPLHFGNGTRLTVT.

The table lists this clonotype with many counts. The chain joins TRBV6-1 to TRBJ2-7; D unclear. With 7 bases removed from V and 4 bases from J, the gap between germline ends came to 20 bases. The CDR3 totals 15 residues. The germline V gene encodes CDR1 MNHNS and CDR2 SASEGT. CDR3: CASTPRLRADYEQYF. The CDR3 DNA follows: TGTGCCAGCACTCCTAGACTTCGGGCTGATTACGAGCAGTACTTC.

This clonotype appeared many times. The chain links TRBV20-1 to TRBJ2-7; TRBD1 is a possible D gene (6 bases). V was trimmed by 5 bases and J by 4 bases, leaving 21 bases between them. The CDR3 runs to 15 residues. Per the germline V gene, CDR1 is DFQATT and CDR2 is SNEGSKA (reference sequence). The DNA for the CDR3 is TGCAGTGCTGGTCCACAGGGCTCGTTTAGATACGAGCAGTACTTC. This translates into CSAGPQGSFRYEQYF.

Here the CDR3 reads CSAPGISSYEQYF. As DNA, the CDR3 is TGCAGTGCTCCAGGGATTAGCTCCTACGAGCAGTACTTC. The rearrangement links TRBV20-1 to TRBJ2-7; D might be TRBD1 (5 bases). Germline-derived CDR1 and CDR2 are DFQATT and SNEGSKA (reference sequence). The CDR3 loop spans 13 amino acids. Trimming removed 5 bases from V and 0 bases from J, with 11 bases in between.

The chain combines TRBV20-1 with TRBJ1-6; D is possibly TRBD1 (6 bases). Per the germline V gene, CDR1 is DFQATT and CDR2 is SNEGSKA (reference sequence). This CDR3 comprises 16 residues. V was trimmed by 0 bases and J by 6 bases, leaving 15 bases between them. The DNA for the CDR3 is TGCAGTGCTAGAGAGGGCGGGGGCCGTTTTAATTCACCCCTCCACTTT. Translating it yields CSAREGGGRFNSPLHF.

This clonotype was counted many times. The chain employs TRBV2 and TRBJ1-2, with D possibly TRBD1 on 6 matching bases. V was clipped by 4 bases and J by 7 bases, with 13 bases between them. CDR1 is SNHLY and CDR2 is FYNNEI in the germline V gene. CDR3 length: 13 amino acids. Here the CDR3 reads CASSVGGARGYTF. Written as DNA, the CDR3 is TGTGCCAGCAGTGTTGGGGGGGCGCGTGGCTACACCTTC.

This clonotype showed up many times. The V call is TRBV3-1, the J call TRBJ2-5; D is possibly TRBD1 (5 bases). Germline loops: CDR1 LGHDT, CDR2 YNNKEL (reference sequence). The CDR3 is made up of 11 amino acids. Deletions cut 7 bases from V and 4 bases from J, with 7 bases between. The CDR3 DNA reads TGTGCCAGCACAGGGTCAGAGACCCAGTACTTC. Residues: CASTGSETQYF.

This clonotype has at least ten counts. The CDR3 coding sequence is TGTGCCAGCAGTAACCTGTTAGGGGTACGAGAGACCCAGTACTTC. This encodes CASSNLLGVRETQYF. The rearrangement links TRBV28 to TRBJ2-5; TRBD1 is a possible D gene (5 bases). In germline, CDR1 is MDHEN, CDR2 SYDVKM. Trimming cost V 5 bases and J 4 bases, with 17 bases left between them. CDR3 length: 15 amino acids.

This clonotype was recorded at least ten times. The CDR3 reads CASSKLAGEYDNEQFF. The CDR3 nucleotides read TGTGCCAGCAGTAAGTTAGCGGGAGAATATGACAATGAGCAGTTCTTC. The chain carries TRBV2 and TRBJ2-1; 9 positions agree with TRBD2. Germline V lookup: CDR1 SNHLY, CDR2 FYNNEI. The CDR3 runs to 16 residues. V shed 5 bases and J 5 bases; nucleotides not matched to a gene: 10.

This clonotype showed up many times. The chain recombines TRBV5-1 with TRBJ2-1, with 11 bases matching TRBD2. The junction had 4 bases not matched to a gene; V was cut back by 4 bases and J by 7 bases. Per germline, CDR1 SGHRS and CDR2 YFSETQ. CDR3 length: 14 amino acids. CDR3 amino acids: CASSISGGANEQFF. CDR3 nucleotide sequence: TGCGCCAGCAGCATTAGCGGGGGGGCGAATGAGCAGTTCTTC.

This clonotype showed up many times. The genes are TRBV6-1 and TRBJ2-3, with D perhaps TRBD2 (6 bases). Germline V gene sequence: CDR1 MNHNS, CDR2 SASEGT. The CDR3 extends over 15 amino acids. V gave up 6 bases and J gave up 0 bases, with 13 bases separating them. CDR3 sequence: CASREGRASTDTQYF. The DNA for the CDR3 is TGTGCCAGCAGGGAGGGGCGGGCTAGCACAGATACGCAGTATTTT.

The sample holds a few counts of this clonotype. Just one base apart from a much larger clone, this may be a read error. The gene calls are TRBV28 and TRBJ2-5, with TRBD2 matching 9 bases. The length of the CDR3 is 15 residues. The germline V gene encodes CDR1 MDHEN and CDR2 SYDVKM. The V segment lost 6 bases and the J segment 1 base; nucleotides outside the gene matches: 6. CDR3 protein: CASRLRTSAQETQYF. The CDR3 coding sequence is TGTGCCAGCAGGCTGCGGACTAGCGCCCAAGAGACCCAGTACTTC.

The CDR3, as DNA: TGTGCCAGTAGTATAGGGGGGGCAGTATCAGGGAACAATGAGCAGTTCTTC. Its protein is CASSIGGAVSGNNEQFF. The rearrangement joins TRBV19 to TRBJ2-1; D might be TRBD1 or TRBD2, each matching 6 bases. The CDR3 has 17 residues. CDR1 and CDR2 from the germline V gene are LNHDA and SQIVND (reference sequence). V lost 1 base to trimming and J lost 5 bases, with 18 bases between them. Supplemented by reference TRBV19 and TRBJ2-1, the full variable domain reads DGGITQSPKYLFRKEGQNVTLSCEQNLNHDAMYWYRQDPGQGLRLIYYSQIVNDFQKGDIAEGYSVSREKKESFPLTVTSAQKNPTAFYLCASSIGGAVSGNNEQFFGPGTRLTVL.

This clonotype has more than one count but fewer than ten. The chain couples TRBV3-1 to TRBJ2-7; tentative D call: TRBD1 (7 bases). V dropped 2 bases and J dropped 5 bases, with 19 bases sitting between them. This CDR3 has 16 amino acids. Germline assignment: CDR1 LGHDT and CDR2 YNNKEL (reference sequence). The CDR3 sequence is CASSQTRRGRGNEQYF. The DNA of the CDR3 is TGTGCCAGCAGCCAAACGAGGAGGGGGCGCGGCAACGAGCAGTACTTC.

This clonotype appeared a few times. The V gene is TRBV29-1, the J gene TRBJ2-1; the D gene could be TRBD1 or TRBD2 (6 bases each). The V end lost 5 bases, the J end lost 8 bases, and 22 bases lay between the germline ends. The CDR3 length is 15 residues. Germline CDR1 is SQVTM and CDR2 is ANQGSEA. CDR3 amino acids: CSVQAFYHREDEQFF. The DNA for the CDR3 is TGCAGCGTTCAAGCCTTCTACCACAGGGAGGATGAGCAGTTCTTC.

There are many counts of this clonotype. The junction departs from the called germline gene at one end, perhaps through a read error. The chain combines TRBV11-3 with TRBJ2-2; TRBD1 or TRBD2 may be the D gene (5 bases each). The CDR3 sequence is 13 residues long. Germline loops: CDR1 SGHNT, CDR2 YENEEA. The DNA of the CDR3 is TGTGCCAGCAGCCTAGAGGGGAGCGGGGAGCTGTTTTTT. This gives the protein CASSLEGSGELFF.

The table lists this clonotype with many counts. This chain links TRBV12-3 or TRBV12-4 with TRBJ2-7, with D possibly being TRBD1 (5 bases). Trimming took off 5 bases at V and 3 bases at J, with 8 bases between the two ends. The CDR3 consists of 12 residues. CDR3 amino acids: CASSKTDYEQYF. Here the CDR3 DNA reads TGTGCCAGCAGTAAGACAGACTACGAGCAGTACTTC.

This clonotype was counted ten times or more. This chain links TRBV15 with TRBJ2-5; 8 bases fit TRBD2. This CDR3 spans 16 amino acids. The germline V gene has CDR1 LNHNV and CDR2 YYDKDF (reference sequence). Trimming at V came to 3 bases and at J to 3 bases, leaving 9 bases not matched to a gene. In nucleotides, the CDR3 is TGTGCCACCAGCAGCGGGGGGTTAGCGGGAAAAGAGACCCAGTACTTC. The encoded protein is CATSSGGLAGKETQYF.

This clonotype was picked up many times. The chain is built from TRBV28 and TRBJ1-1; D gene unclear. V shed 1 base and J shed 1 base, with 10 bases lying between them. Looked up from germline, CDR1 is MDHEN and CDR2 is SYDVKM. CDR3 length equals 15 residues. CDR3 bases: TGTGCCAGCAGTTTATCTTATACGGGGAACACTGAAGCTTTCTTT. Translating it yields CASSLSYTGNTEAFF.

This clonotype was seen a few times. This sequence joins TRBV28 and TRBJ1-6; the D gene is possibly TRBD1 (6 bases). The CDR3 is 18 amino acids. CDR1 is MDHEN and CDR2 is SYDVKM in the germline V gene. Deletions cut 5 bases from V and 0 bases from J, with 17 bases between. The CDR3 spells CASSPDRQASSYNSPLHF. The DNA for the CDR3 is TGTGCCAGCAGTCCAGATCGACAGGCCAGCTCCTATAATTCACCCCTCCACTTT.

Turning to this clonotype: This clone may be a read error of a much larger clone one base away. The chain couples TRBV6-1 to TRBJ1-2; the match to TRBD1 covers 9 bases. Germline values: CDR1 MNHNS, CDR2 SASEGT. This CDR3 is 14 amino acids long. This chain's CDR3 is CAIALGQGTYDYTF. The CDR3 nucleotides are TGTGCAATTGCTCTCGGACAGGGGACCTATGACTACACCTTC.

Many counts were recorded for this clonotype. The chain employs TRBV2 and TRBJ1-2, with D maybe TRBD1 (5 bases). The germline gives CDR1 SNHLY, CDR2 FYNNEI. The CDR3 runs 12 residues. Trimming cost V 6 bases and J 8 bases, with 13 bases left between them. CDR3 loop: CASRGDPRGYTF. The CDR3 nucleotides read TGTGCCAGCAGAGGGGACCCGCGAGGCTACACCTTC.

The genes are TRBV20-1 and TRBJ1-5; D is perhaps TRBD1 (6 bases). CDR3 length: 14 residues. Germline assignment: CDR1 DFQATT and CDR2 SNEGSKA (reference sequence). V gave up 3 bases and J gave up 4 bases, with 13 bases separating them. CDR3 sequence reads: CSARKGGMNQPQHF. The CDR3, as DNA: TGCAGTGCTAGGAAGGGGGGGATGAATCAGCCCCAGCATTTT.

This clonotype was observed at least ten times. The rearrangement uses TRBV10-3 and TRBJ1-2; possibly TRBD1 for D (6 bases). Trimming left V 8 bases short and J 7 bases short, with 11 bases between. In germline, CDR1 is ENHRY, CDR2 SYGVKD. The CDR3 extends over 11 amino acids. CDR3 DNA: TGTGCCATCTACGGCAGGGGTGGCTACACCTTC. Translation gives CAIYGRGGYTF.

This chain links TRBV3-1 with TRBJ2-7, with 11 bases fitting TRBD2. Looked up from germline, CDR1 is LGHDT and CDR2 is YNNKEL (reference sequence). With V trimmed by 0 bases and J by 5 bases, 12 bases remained unmatched. CDR3 length equals 18 residues. CDR3 DNA sequence: TGTGCCAGCAGCCAAGAGGGAACTAGCGGGGGATGGTCGGACGAGCAGTACTTC. Its protein is CASSQEGTSGGWSDEQYF.

Many counts were recorded for this clonotype. The chain employs TRBV7-9 and TRBJ1-6; D ambiguous. Between the trimmed V and J ends, which lost 1 base and 8 bases, there was a span of 6 bases. Germline V gives CDR1 SEHNR, CDR2 FQNEAQ (reference sequence). The CDR3 is 13 residues long. The CDR3 DNA reads TGTGCCAGCAGCTTAGGGAAGGATTCACCCCTCCACTTT. As protein: CASSLGKDSPLHF.

This clonotype appeared many times. The rearrangement uses TRBV20-1 and TRBJ2-7; 8 bases are shared with TRBD2. The CDR3 runs to 13 residues. Losses at the gene ends were 3 bases for V and 2 bases for J; bases not matched to a gene: 3. Germline CDR1 reads DFQATT; CDR2 reads SNEGSKA (reference sequence). The CDR3 DNA is TGCAGTGCTAGTAGCGGGAACACCTACGAGCAGTACTTC. Translating it yields CSASSGNTYEQYF.

Only a few counts were recorded for this clonotype. The V gene is TRBV29-1, the J gene TRBJ1-5; a weak D match, TRBD1 (5 bases). CDR1 and CDR2 (germline): SQVTM, ANQGSEA. Between the trimmed V and J ends, which lost 7 bases and 9 bases, there was a span of 19 bases. This CDR3 spans 13 amino acids. The CDR3 reads CSAPDAPRGPQHF. CDR3 coding DNA: TGCAGCGCGCCTGACGCGCCGAGGGGGCCCCAGCATTTT.